This entry is about one T cell receptor beta chain. This entry is derived from a study of cytomegalovirus exposure and HLA in healthy donors. TCRdb keeps only in-frame clones here, not all; method: immunoSEQ multiplex PCR. The table records over 75,000 clones, roughly 85% of them present only once. Germline V gene sequence: CDR1 MGHDK, CDR2 SYGVNS. With 5 bases clipped from V and 5 bases from J, the junction kept 2 bases outside the gene matches. The CDR3 runs to 15 residues. The chain uses TRBV25-1 and TRBJ2-1; 14 bases fit TRBD2. This clonotype was sampled from a man between 18 and 29 years old in good health and CMV-seropositive. Input material: PBMCs. The CDR3 reads CASSRGLAGDNEQFF. The CDR3 DNA reads as TGTGCCAGCAGTAGGGGACTAGCGGGAGACAATGAGCAGTTCTTC.